This is a list of T cell receptor beta chains from one sample in a study of cytomegalovirus exposure and HLA in healthy donors. Produced via immunoSEQ multiplex PCR; TCRdb's table is partial and in-frame only. The profile covers under 150,000 clones, with approximately 80% appearing a single time and about 2.5% taken by the ten largest. What was sequenced was PBMCs. Receptors originate from a boy aged 2 to 10 in good health and CMV-seronegative. Each CDR3 is given with its conserved first and last residue. D genes are given only for firm matches.

V gene	J gene	D gene	CDR3 DNA	CDR3 protein
TRBV6-5	TRBJ1-1	NA	TGTGCCAGCAGTGAAAGGGCCAGGGGCACTGAAGCTTTCTTT	CASSERARGTEAFF
TRBV7-9	TRBJ2-4	NA	TGTGCCAGCAGCTTAGGCCAGACAGTGGAGTACTTC	CASSLGQTVEYF
TRBV27	TRBJ1-2	TRBD1	TGTGCCAGCAGTCGACAGGGGTCATATGGCTACACCTTC	CASSRQGSYGYTF
TRBV27	TRBJ2-3	TRBD2	TGTGCCAGCAGTTGGGGGAGCGGGGCGTCCACAGATACGCAGTATTTT	CASSWGSGASTDTQYF
TRBV19	TRBJ1-2	NA	TGTGCCAGTAGTTCTCCAGGGGAGAGTAGGGGCTACACCTTC	CASSSPGESRGYTF
TRBV10-3	TRBJ2-5	NA	TGTGCCATCAGTGAGGGAGCGGGGGACAGGACCCAGTACTTC	CAISEGAGDRTQYF
TRBV15	TRBJ2-5	TRBD2	TGTGCCACCAGCAGATCGGGGGGGCAATCTGAGACCCAGTACTTC	CATSRSGGQSETQYF
TRBV11-1	TRBJ1-5	TRBD1	TGTGCCAGCAGCTCTGGGACAGGCCTCAATCAGCCCCAGCATTTT	CASSSGTGLNQPQHF
TRBV18	TRBJ2-5	TRBD2	TGTGCCAGCTCCTTCGGACTAGCGGGAGTCTTCGGCCAAGAGACCCAGTACTTC	CASSFGLAGVFGQETQYF
TRBV7-6	TRBJ2-5	TRBD2	TGTGCCAGCAGCCCAGGACTAGCGGGAGGCTTGGGAGAGACCCAGTACTTC	CASSPGLAGGLGETQYF
TRBV2	TRBJ1-5	NA	TGTGCCAGCAGTGTGGGCAGGGTCAATCAGCCCCAGCATTTT	CASSVGRVNQPQHF
TRBV5-6	TRBJ1-5	NA	TGTGCCAGCAGCTTGGGTGGAGTTCCGAGCAATCAGCCCCAGCATTTT	CASSLGGVPSNQPQHF
TRBV7-2	TRBJ2-4	NA	TGTGCCAGCAGCCCCGGGACATTCCTAGCCAAAAACATTCAGTACTTC	CASSPGTFLAKNIQYF
TRBV7-8	TRBJ2-1	NA	TGTGCCAGCTCCCCTAGTAGGGGTGAGCAGTTCTTC	CASSPSRGEQFF